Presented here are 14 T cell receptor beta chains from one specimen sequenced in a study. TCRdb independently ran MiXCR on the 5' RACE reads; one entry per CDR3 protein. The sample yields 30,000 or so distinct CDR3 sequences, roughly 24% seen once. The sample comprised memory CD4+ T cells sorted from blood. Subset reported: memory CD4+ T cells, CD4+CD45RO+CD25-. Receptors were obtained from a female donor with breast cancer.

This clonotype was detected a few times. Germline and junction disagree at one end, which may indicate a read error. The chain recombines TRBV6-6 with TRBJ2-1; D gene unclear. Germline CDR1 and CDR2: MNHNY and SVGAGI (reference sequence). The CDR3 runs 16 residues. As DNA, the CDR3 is TGTGCCAGCAGTTACTCGATTGGGCAATTATACAATGAGCAGTCCTTC. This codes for CASSYSIGQLYNEQSF.

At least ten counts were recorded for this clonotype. DNA of the CDR3: TGCGCCAGCAGCTACCGTACAGCAACTAATGAAAAACTGTTTTTT. It is translated as CASSYRTATNEKLFF. The chain links TRBV5-1 to TRBJ1-4, with D uncertain. The CDR3 loop spans 15 amino acids. V was shortened by 3 bases and J by 0 bases, with 9 bases between the two germline ends. CDR1 and CDR2 from the germline V gene are SGHRS and YFSETQ. Full variable domain (outside the CDR3, taken from reference TRBV5-1 and TRBJ1-4): KAGVTQTPRYLIKTRGQQVTLSCSPISGHRSVSWYQQTPGQGLQFLFEYFSETQRNKGNFPGRFSGRQFSNSRSEMNVSTLELGDSALYLCASSYRTATNEKLFFGSGTQLSVL.

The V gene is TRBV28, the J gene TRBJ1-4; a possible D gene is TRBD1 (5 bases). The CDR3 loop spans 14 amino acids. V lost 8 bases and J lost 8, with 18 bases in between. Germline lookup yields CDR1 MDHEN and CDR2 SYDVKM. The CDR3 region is CASSSTGGAEKLFF. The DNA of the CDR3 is TGTGCCAGCTCCTCGACGGGGGGTGCGGAAAAACTGTTTTTT. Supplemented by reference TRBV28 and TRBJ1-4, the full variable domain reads DVKVTQSSRYLVKRTGEKVFLECVQDMDHENMFWYRQDPGLGLRLIYFSYDVKMKEKGDIPEGYSVSREKKERFSLILESASTNQTSMYLCASSSTGGAEKLFFGSGTQLSVL.

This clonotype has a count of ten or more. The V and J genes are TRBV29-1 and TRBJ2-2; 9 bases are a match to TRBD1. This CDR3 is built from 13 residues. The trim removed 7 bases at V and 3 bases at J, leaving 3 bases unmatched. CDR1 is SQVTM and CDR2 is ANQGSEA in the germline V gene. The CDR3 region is CSARTGDTGELFF. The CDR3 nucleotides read TGCAGCGCAAGGACAGGGGACACCGGGGAGCTGTTTTTT.

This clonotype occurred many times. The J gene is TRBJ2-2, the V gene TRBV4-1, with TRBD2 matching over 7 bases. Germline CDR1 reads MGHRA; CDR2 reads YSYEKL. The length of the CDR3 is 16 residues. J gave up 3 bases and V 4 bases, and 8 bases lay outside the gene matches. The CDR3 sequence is CASSPRSSGDTGELFF. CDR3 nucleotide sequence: TGCGCCAGCAGCCCCCGTTCCAGCGGGGACACCGGGGAGCTGTTTTTT.

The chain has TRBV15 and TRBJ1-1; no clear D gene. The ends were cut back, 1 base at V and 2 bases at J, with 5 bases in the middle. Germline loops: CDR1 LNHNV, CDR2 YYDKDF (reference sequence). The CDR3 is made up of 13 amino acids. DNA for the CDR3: TGTGCCACCAGCAGAGGGGATAACACTGAAGCTTTCTTT. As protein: CATSRGDNTEAFF.

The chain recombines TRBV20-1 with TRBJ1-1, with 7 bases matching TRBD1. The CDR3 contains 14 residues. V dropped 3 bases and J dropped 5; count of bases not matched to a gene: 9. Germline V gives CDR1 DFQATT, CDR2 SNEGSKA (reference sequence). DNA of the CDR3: TGCAGTGCTAGTCTCCGGGACAGTGGGACTGAAGCTTTCTTT. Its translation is CSASLRDSGTEAFF.

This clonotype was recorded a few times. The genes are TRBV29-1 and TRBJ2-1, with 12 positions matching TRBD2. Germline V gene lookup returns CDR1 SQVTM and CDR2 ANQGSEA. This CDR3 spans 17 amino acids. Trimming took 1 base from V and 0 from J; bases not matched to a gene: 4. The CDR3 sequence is CSVEGTSGASSYNEQFF. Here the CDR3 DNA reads TGCAGCGTTGAAGGGACTAGCGGGGCCAGCTCCTACAATGAGCAGTTCTTC.

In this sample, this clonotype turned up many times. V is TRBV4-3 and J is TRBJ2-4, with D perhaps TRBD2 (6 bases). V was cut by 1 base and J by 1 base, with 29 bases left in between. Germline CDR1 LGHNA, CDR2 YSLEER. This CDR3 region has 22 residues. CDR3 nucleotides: TGCGCCAGCAGCCAAGGGTTTGCGGGGATCGAAGGCGGGGTCCTCGCCAAAAACATTCAGTACTTC. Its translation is CASSQGFAGIEGGVLAKNIQYF.

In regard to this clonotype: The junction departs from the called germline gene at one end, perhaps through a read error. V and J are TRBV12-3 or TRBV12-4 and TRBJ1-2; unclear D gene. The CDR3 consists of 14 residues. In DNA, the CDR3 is TGTACCAGCAGTTTAGGTAGGGAAGGTGGTGGCTACACCTTC. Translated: CTSSLGREGGGYTF.

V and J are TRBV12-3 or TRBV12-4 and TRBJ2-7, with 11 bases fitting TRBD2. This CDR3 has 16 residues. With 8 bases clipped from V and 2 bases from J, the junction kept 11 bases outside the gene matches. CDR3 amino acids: CASGYLLAGGPYEQYF. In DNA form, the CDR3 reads TGTGCCAGCGGTTACCTCCTAGCGGGGGGTCCCTACGAGCAGTACTTC.

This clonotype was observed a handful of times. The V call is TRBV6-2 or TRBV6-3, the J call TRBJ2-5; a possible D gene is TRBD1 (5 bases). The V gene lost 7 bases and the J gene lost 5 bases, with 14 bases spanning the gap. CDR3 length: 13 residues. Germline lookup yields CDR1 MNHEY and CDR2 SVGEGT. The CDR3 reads CASTMDNEETQYF. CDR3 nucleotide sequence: TGTGCCAGCACCATGGACAATGAGGAGACCCAGTACTTC.

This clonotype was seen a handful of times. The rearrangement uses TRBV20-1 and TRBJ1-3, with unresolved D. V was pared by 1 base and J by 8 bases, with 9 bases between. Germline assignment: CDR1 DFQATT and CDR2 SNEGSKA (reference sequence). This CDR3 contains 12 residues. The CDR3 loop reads CSARGPRDTIYF. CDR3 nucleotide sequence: TGCAGTGCTAGAGGACCCCGGGACACCATATATTTT.

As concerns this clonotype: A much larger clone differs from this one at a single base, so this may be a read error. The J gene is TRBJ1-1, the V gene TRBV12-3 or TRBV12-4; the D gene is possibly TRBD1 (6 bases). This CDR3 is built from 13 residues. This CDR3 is CASSFRRDTEALF. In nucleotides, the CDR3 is TGTGCCAGCAGTTTTAGGCGGGACACTGAAGCTCTCTTT.